Listed below are T cell receptor beta chains from one sample, sequenced in a study of graft-versus-host responses after intestinal transplantation. TCRdb's table, derived via immunoSEQ multiplex PCR, lists solely in-frame clones and lacks some. The data contain around 120,000 clones, around nine tenths of them singletons. For these TCRs, the target antigens are not known. The source was unstimulated CD4+ T cells sorted from spleen or lymph node cells, collected before intestinal transplant. These receptors were collected from a human donor who received an intestinal transplant. Each CDR3 is given without its conserved first and last residue.

V gene: TRBV4-1
J gene: TRBJ2-2
CDR3 protein: ASSTRQPHTGELF

V gene: TRBV5-5
J gene: TRBJ1-4
CDR3 protein: ASSPTGTDEKLF

V gene: TRBV30
J gene: TRBJ1-2
CDR3 protein: AWWDRAGYT

V gene: TRBV5-4
J gene: TRBJ2-1
CDR3 protein: ASSLPRGGGSYNEQF

V gene: TRBV27
J gene: TRBJ2-7
CDR3 protein: ASSLSTRVNEQY

V gene: TRBV5-1
J gene: TRBJ2-5
CDR3 protein: ASSGSNGWETQY

V gene: TRBV7-3
J gene: TRBJ2-6
CDR3 protein: ASSLSYSGANVLT

V gene: TRBV28
J gene: TRBJ2-4
CDR3 protein: ASSFGGAKNIQY

V gene: TRBV5-1
J gene: TRBJ1-1
CDR3 protein: ASSLVSGFTNTEAF

V gene: TRBV6-1
J gene: TRBJ1-2
CDR3 protein: ASLGASWGYT

V gene: TRBV28
J gene: TRBJ2-7
CDR3 protein: ASSSPPGRAPYEQY

V gene: TRBV6-6
J gene: TRBJ2-2
CDR3 protein: ASRWDSSNTGELF

V gene: TRBV7-2
J gene: TRBJ1-3
CDR3 protein: ASSLVQTLGNTIY

V gene: TRBV19
J gene: TRBJ1-2
CDR3 protein: ASSITGGAYGYT

V gene: TRBV7-8
J gene: TRBJ2-7
CDR3 protein: ASTLGASGTLLLYEQY

V gene: TRBV6-1
J gene: TRBJ2-7
CDR3 protein: ASSAGTDGTSGSYEQY

V gene: TRBV30
J gene: TRBJ2-1
CDR3 protein: AWSRDRGSLISYNEQF

V gene: TRBV27
J gene: TRBJ2-1
CDR3 protein: ASSFTPGTGGFYNEQF

V gene: TRBV2
J gene: TRBJ2-1
CDR3 protein: ASRDRGYGRLEQF

V gene: TRBV6-5
J gene: TRBJ1-5
CDR3 protein: ASSYSKTDQPQH

V gene: TRBV18
J gene: TRBJ2-2
CDR3 protein: ASSPTQGSKTGELF

V gene: TRBV6-1
J gene: TRBJ2-5
CDR3 protein: ASSTNRGRETQY

V gene: TRBV27
J gene: TRBJ2-7
CDR3 protein: ASSLWAGVSEQY

V gene: TRBV11-2
J gene: TRBJ2-2
CDR3 protein: ASSNRLAGQGELF

V gene: TRBV7-9
J gene: TRBJ2-7
CDR3 protein: ASSSSDKFSYEQY

V gene: TRBV19
J gene: TRBJ2-7
CDR3 protein: ASSTRSRGRNYYEQY

V gene: TRBV6-1
J gene: TRBJ1-2
CDR3 protein: ASNRGALYGYT

V gene: TRBV5-1
J gene: TRBJ2-6
CDR3 protein: ASSSSSGANVLT

V gene: TRBV5-1
J gene: TRBJ2-1
CDR3 protein: ASSGSGLAGGIEQF

V gene: TRBV7-2
J gene: TRBJ2-5
CDR3 protein: ASRLTVVETQY

V gene: TRBV5-1
J gene: TRBJ1-2
CDR3 protein: ASSLGQANYGYT

V gene: TRBV11-2
J gene: TRBJ1-2
CDR3 protein: ASSFGTANYGYT

V gene: TRBV7-2
J gene: TRBJ2-4
CDR3 protein: ASSFSGRGGWAKNIQY

V gene: TRBV6-5
J gene: TRBJ2-1
CDR3 protein: ASSYETSGNEQF

V gene: TRBV4-1
J gene: TRBJ1-3
CDR3 protein: ASSFQGVGNTIY

V gene: TRBV6-1
J gene: TRBJ1-1
CDR3 protein: ASSFMYGRAAF

V gene: TRBV5-4
J gene: TRBJ2-5
CDR3 protein: ASSPRDRLYQETQY

V gene: TRBV30
J gene: -
CDR3 protein: AWRTSGTFSYEQY

V gene: TRBV27
J gene: TRBJ2-3
CDR3 protein: ASSLLAGSTDTQY

V gene: TRBV15
J gene: TRBJ1-3
CDR3 protein: ATSRATGSGNTIY

V gene: TRBV4-3
J gene: TRBJ2-1
CDR3 protein: ASSQDIRDRVVNEQF

V gene: TRBV29-1
J gene: TRBJ1-2
CDR3 protein: SVEGDILNYGYT

V gene: TRBV7-9
J gene: TRBJ2-6
CDR3 protein: ASSLTGAGANVLT

V gene: TRBV18
J gene: TRBJ1-5
CDR3 protein: ASSPPGTGDQPQH

V gene: TRBV7-3
J gene: TRBJ1-2
CDR3 protein: ASSLKTGSGYT

V gene: TRBV11-3
J gene: TRBJ1-2
CDR3 protein: ASSLQGSGYT

V gene: TRBV7-2
J gene: TRBJ2-7
CDR3 protein: ASSRTSGSYEQY

V gene: TRBV10-3
J gene: TRBJ2-3
CDR3 protein: AISPLGQGATTDTQY

V gene: TRBV30
J gene: TRBJ1-1
CDR3 protein: AWSATGAPRAF

V gene: TRBV9
J gene: TRBJ1-3
CDR3 protein: ASSATGNGNTIY

V gene: TRBV10-1
J gene: TRBJ2-5
CDR3 protein: ASRVLVRTSGLQETQY

V gene: TRBV5-4
J gene: TRBJ2-5
CDR3 protein: ASSLALGQGEGETQY